Shown below are 3 T cell receptor beta chains from a single sample sequenced in a study of identical twins. MiXCR, run by TCRdb on the 5' RACE reads, gives a single entry per CDR3 protein. The sample has 450,000 to 650,000 distinct CDR3 sequences; approximately 14% are singletons. This sample was shared with a second study, whose subject was yellow fever vaccine responses in identical twins.

Sample: CD4+ T cells sorted from blood. Receptors originate from a young woman in good health.

The chain employs TRBV6-1 and TRBJ1-1; 7 nucleotides agree with TRBD1. This CDR3 spans 14 amino acids. Trimming removed 1 base from V and 5 bases from J; junction bases left unmatched: 4. Germline assignment: CDR1 MNHNS and CDR2 SASEGT. The CDR3 DNA sequence: TGTGCCAGCAGTGAAGAGGGGGCGCCGACTGAAGCTTTCTTT. It translates to CASSEEGAPTEAFF.

In this sample, this clonotype turned up many times. The rearrangement links TRBV5-1 to TRBJ2-2, with D perhaps matching TRBD1 (6 bases). Trimming pared 3 bases from V and 4 bases from J, leaving 13 bases between. The CDR3 totals 15 residues. The germline CDR1 and CDR2 sequences are SGHRS and YFSETQ. This CDR3 is CASSSRGEGTGELFF. The CDR3 coding sequence is TGCGCCAGCAGCTCCAGGGGCGAAGGCACCGGGGAGCTGTTTTTT.

The chain couples TRBV5-1 to TRBJ2-2, with a weak D call TRBD2 (6 bases). CDR1 and CDR2 (germline): SGHRS, YFSETQ. The CDR3 length is 18 residues. Between the trimmed V and J ends, which lost 0 bases and 6 bases, there was a span of 21 bases. The CDR3 sequence is CASSLDVTSLYPSGELFF. CDR3 DNA sequence: TGCGCCAGCAGCTTGGACGTGACTAGTCTTTATCCGTCCGGGGAGCTGTTTTTT. The full variable domain, in which reference TRBV5-1 and TRBJ2-2 provide the parts outside the CDR3, is KAGVTQTPRYLIKTRGQQVTLSCSPISGHRSVSWYQQTPGQGLQFLFEYFSETQRNKGNFPGRFSGRQFSNSRSEMNVSTLELGDSALYLCASSLDVTSLYPSGELFFGEGSRLTVL.